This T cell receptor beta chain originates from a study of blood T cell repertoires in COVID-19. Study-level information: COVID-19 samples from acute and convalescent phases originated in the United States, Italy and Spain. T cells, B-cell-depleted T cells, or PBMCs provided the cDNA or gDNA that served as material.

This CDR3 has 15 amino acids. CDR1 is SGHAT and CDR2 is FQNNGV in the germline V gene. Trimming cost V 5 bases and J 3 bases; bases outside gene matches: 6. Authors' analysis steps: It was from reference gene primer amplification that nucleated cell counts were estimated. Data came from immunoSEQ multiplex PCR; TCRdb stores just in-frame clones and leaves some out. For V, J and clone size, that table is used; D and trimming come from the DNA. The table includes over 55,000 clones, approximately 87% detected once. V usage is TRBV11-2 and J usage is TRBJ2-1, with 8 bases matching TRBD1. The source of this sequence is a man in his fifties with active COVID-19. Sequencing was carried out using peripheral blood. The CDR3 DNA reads TGTGCCAGCAGCCCCAGGACAGGGTTCTACAATGAGCAGTTCTTC. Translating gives CASSPRTGFYNEQFF. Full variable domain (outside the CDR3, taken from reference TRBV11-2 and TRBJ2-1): EAGVAQSPRYKIIEKRQSVAFWCNPISGHATLYWYQQILGQGPKLLIQFQNNGVVDDSQLPKDRFSAERLKGVDSTLKIQPAKLEDSAVYLCASSPRTGFYNEQFFGPGTRLTVL.